This T cell receptor beta chain was identified in a study of control samples from healthy donors and cancer patients. Libraries were prepared by immunoSEQ multiplex PCR; TCRdb keeps only in-frame clonotypes and omits some of them. This sample yields 180,000 or so clones, of which roughly 93% are seen a single time; roughly 4.3% belongs to the top ten. This CDR3 contains 16 residues. V was clipped by 0 bases and J by 7 bases; unmatched bases: 2. In germline, CDR1 is SGHDT, CDR2 YYEEEE. Of note for this clone: The same CDR3 arises from other DNA sequences in this sample as well.

The V gene is TRBV5-6, the J gene TRBJ2-2; 14 bases fit TRBD2. Sample: blood. The clonotype comes from a woman aged 55-69 years in good health. The DNA of the CDR3 is TGTGCCAGCAGCTTGGTGACTAGCGGGGGGGTCGGGGAGCTGTTTTTT. Its protein product is CASSLVTSGGVGELFF.